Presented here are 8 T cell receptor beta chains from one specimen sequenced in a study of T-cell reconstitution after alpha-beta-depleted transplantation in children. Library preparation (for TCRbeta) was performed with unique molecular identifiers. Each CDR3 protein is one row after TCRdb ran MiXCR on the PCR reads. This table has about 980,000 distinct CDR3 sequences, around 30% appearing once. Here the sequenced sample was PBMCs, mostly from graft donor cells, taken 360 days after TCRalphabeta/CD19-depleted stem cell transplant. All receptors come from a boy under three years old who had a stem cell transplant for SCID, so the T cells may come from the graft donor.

This CDR3 reads CSAAPRQSLTDTQYF. DNA of the CDR3: TGCAGTGCTGCCCCCCGGCAGTCGCTCACAGATACGCAGTATTTT. The V gene is TRBV20-1, the J gene TRBJ2-3; D call uncertain. Germline CDR1 DFQATT, CDR2 SNEGSKA (reference sequence). Trimming stripped 5 bases from V and 2 bases from J, with 17 bases between. The length of the CDR3 is 15 residues.

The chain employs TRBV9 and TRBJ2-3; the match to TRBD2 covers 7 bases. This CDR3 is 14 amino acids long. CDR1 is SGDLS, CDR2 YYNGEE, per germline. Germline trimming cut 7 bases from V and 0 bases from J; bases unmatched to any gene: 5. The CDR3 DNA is TGTGCCAGCGGAACGGGGGGTAGCACAGATACGCAGTATTTT. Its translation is CASGTGGSTDTQYF.

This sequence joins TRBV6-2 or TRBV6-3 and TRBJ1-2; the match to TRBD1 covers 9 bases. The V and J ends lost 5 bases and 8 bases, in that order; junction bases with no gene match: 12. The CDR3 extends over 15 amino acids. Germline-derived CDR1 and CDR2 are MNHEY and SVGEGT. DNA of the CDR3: TGTGCCAGCAGTCAGGGACAGGGTCGGTTACGCGGCTACACCTTC. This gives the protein CASSQGQGRLRGYTF.

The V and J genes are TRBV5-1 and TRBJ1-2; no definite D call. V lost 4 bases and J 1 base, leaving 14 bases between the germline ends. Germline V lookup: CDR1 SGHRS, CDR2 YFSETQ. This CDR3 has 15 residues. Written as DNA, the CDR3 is TGCGCCAGCAGCCCCGGGATCTGGCTTAACTATGGCTACACCTTC. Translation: CASSPGIWLNYGYTF.

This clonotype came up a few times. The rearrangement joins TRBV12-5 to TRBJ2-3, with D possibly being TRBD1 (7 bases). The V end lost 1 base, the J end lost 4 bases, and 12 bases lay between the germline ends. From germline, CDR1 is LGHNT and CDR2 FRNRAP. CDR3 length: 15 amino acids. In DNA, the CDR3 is TGTGCTAGTGGTTTGGCAGGGGGAGGATCAGATACGCAGTATTTT. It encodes CASGLAGGGSDTQYF.

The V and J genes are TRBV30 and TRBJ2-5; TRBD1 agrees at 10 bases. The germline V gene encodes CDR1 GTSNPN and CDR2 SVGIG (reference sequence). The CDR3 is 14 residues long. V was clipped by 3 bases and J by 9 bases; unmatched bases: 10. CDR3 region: CAWSGDRGPPPQYF. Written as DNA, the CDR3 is TGTGCCTGGAGCGGGGACAGGGGCCCCCCTCCCCAGTACTTC.

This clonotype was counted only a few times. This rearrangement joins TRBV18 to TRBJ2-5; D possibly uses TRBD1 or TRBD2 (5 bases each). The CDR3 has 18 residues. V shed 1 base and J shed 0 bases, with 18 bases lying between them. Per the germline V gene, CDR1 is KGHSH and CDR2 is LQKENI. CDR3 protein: CASSPLWGTLPHQETQYF. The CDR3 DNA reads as TGTGCCAGCTCACCACTCTGGGGGACCCTACCTCACCAAGAGACCCAGTACTTC. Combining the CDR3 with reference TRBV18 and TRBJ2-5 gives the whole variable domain NAGVMQNPRHLVRRRGQEARLRCSPMKGHSHVYWYRQLPEEGLKFMVYLQKENIIDESGMPKERFSAEFPKEGPSILRIQQVVRGDSAAYFCASSPLWGTLPHQETQYFGPGTRLLVL.

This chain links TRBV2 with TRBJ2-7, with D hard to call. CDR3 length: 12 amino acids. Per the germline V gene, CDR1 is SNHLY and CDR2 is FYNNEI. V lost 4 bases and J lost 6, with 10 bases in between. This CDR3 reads CASSVSAGEQYF. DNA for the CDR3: TGTGCCAGCAGTGTGTCAGCAGGCGAGCAGTACTTC.